This T cell receptor (beta chain) originates from a study of blood T cell repertoires in COVID-19. In the original processing: Cell counts per sample came from amplifying reference gene primers. Assay: immunoSEQ multiplex PCR; the TCRdb copy retains only in-frame clones and omits some. The V and J calls and clone size are taken from that table; D and trimming were inferred from the DNA. The data contain fewer than 250,000 clones, just under 85% of them singletons. Sequencing used peripheral blood. The sequence was collected from a woman in her forties or fifties with active or convalescent COVID-19.

The CDR3 is CASSYPGQGYTEAFF. In DNA, the CDR3 is TGTGCCAGCAGTTATCCGGGACAGGGATATACTGAAGCTTTCTTT. The V call is TRBV6-6, the J call TRBJ1-1, with 9 bases identical to TRBD1. V lost 3 bases and J lost 5; bases outside the gene matches: 7. The CDR3 is 15 residues long. CDR1 is MNHNY and CDR2 is SVGAGI in the germline V gene (reference sequence).